What follows are 17 T cell receptor beta chains derived from one specimen sequenced in a study of T-cell memory formation after mild COVID-19 (dated by TCRdb to about 2021). Library preparation was by 5' RACE. The instrument was an Illumina NovaSeq 6000. TCRdb trimmed the raw reads at Q25, called clones with MiXCR and kept productive beta chains. One record per CDR3 amino acid sequence lists the most common genes and DNA. The sample table shows 390,000 or so distinct CDR3 sequences, and 15% to 20% are seen once. Roughly 21% of the sample lies in the top ten. The sample was PBMCs or a T cell subset sorted from them (not recorded which). These TCRs come from a man aged 18 to 29 who had mild COVID-19 (a few samples of this study predate the infection). The sample titles of this study are shuffled in the database, so cell type and time point are left out; the donor was told from shared clones.

The CDR3 nucleotides are TGTGCCAGCAGCGTGGGGGGGCCCTCCTACAATGAGCAGTTCTTC. It encodes CASSVGGPSYNEQFF. V gene TRBV9 combines with J gene TRBJ2-1; perhaps TRBD2 as D (7 bases). This CDR3 has 15 amino acids. Germline V lookup: CDR1 SGDLS, CDR2 YYNGEE. The V and J ends lost 2 bases and 0 bases respectively, with 9 bases between them.

This chain joins TRBV10-3 and TRBJ2-3; D gene ambiguous. The CDR3 loop spans 15 amino acids. V lost 4 bases to trimming and J lost 6 bases, with 17 bases between them. Germline V gene sequence: CDR1 ENHRY, CDR2 SYGVKD. Here the CDR3 DNA reads TGTGCCATCAGTGTACGGGCCAAGCCTCCGGATACGCAGTATTTT. Translating gives CAISVRAKPPDTQYF.

This clonotype was seen a few times. The CDR3 DNA reads TGTGCCAGCAGCCTAGGAGCTAGTGGGGATACGCAGTATTTT. Protein sequence: CASSLGASGDTQYF. The chain has TRBV7-9 and TRBJ2-3; D remains unclear. Between the trimmed V and J ends, which lost 5 bases and 6 bases, there was a span of 15 bases. Germline V gene sequence: CDR1 SEHNR, CDR2 FQNEAQ (reference sequence). The CDR3 runs to 14 residues. Full variable domain (remainder filled in from reference TRBV7-9 and TRBJ2-3): DTGVSQNPRHKITKRGQNVTFRCDPISEHNRLYWYRQTLGQGPEFLTYFQNEAQLEKSRLLSDRFSAERPKGSFSTLEIQRTEQGDSAMYLCASSLGASGDTQYFGPGTRLTVL.

The rearrangement joins TRBV5-6 to TRBJ1-2; D not certain. The CDR3 contains 12 residues. Germline lookup yields CDR1 SGHDT and CDR2 YYEEEE. The V gene lost 0 bases and the J gene lost 7 bases, with 7 bases spanning the gap. This CDR3 is CASSLARVGYTF. CDR3 bases: TGTGCCAGCAGCTTGGCTAGGGTTGGCTACACCTTC.

This clonotype appeared a few times. V gene TRBV11-2 combines with J gene TRBJ2-1, with 10 bases fitting TRBD2. Germline V gene sequence: CDR1 SGHAT, CDR2 FQNNGV. This CDR3 is 17 amino acids long. Trimming removed 2 bases from V and 8 bases from J; junction bases left unmatched: 12. The DNA of the CDR3 is TGTGCCAGCAGCTTATTCTCCGGGACTAGCGTCTTGGATGAGCAGTTCTTC. Its protein product is CASSLFSGTSVLDEQFF. Filled out from reference TRBV11-2 and TRBJ2-1, the complete variable domain reads EAGVAQSPRYKIIEKRQSVAFWCNPISGHATLYWYQQILGQGPKLLIQFQNNGVVDDSQLPKDRFSAERLKGVDSTLKIQPAKLEDSAVYLCASSLFSGTSVLDEQFFGPGTRLTVL.

This sequence joins TRBV5-1 and TRBJ2-1; 10 bases line up with TRBD2. Per the germline V gene, CDR1 is SGHRS and CDR2 is YFSETQ. The CDR3 sequence is 16 residues long. V shed 4 bases and J 5 bases; nucleotides not matched to a gene: 9. In DNA form, the CDR3 reads TGCGCCAGCAGCCACCGTGAGCGGGGGGGAAACAATGAGCAGTTCTTC. Protein sequence: CASSHRERGGNNEQFF.

This clonotype was detected a few times. The chain employs TRBV7-3 and TRBJ2-7, with TRBD1 identical over 7 bases. Unmatched junction bases numbered 3, after V lost 3 bases and J lost 4 bases. The CDR3 runs 13 residues. Germline values: CDR1 SGHTA, CDR2 FQGTGA. The DNA of the CDR3 is TGTGCCAGCAGCTTTGAACAGGGGTACGAGCAGTACTTC. Amino acid sequence: CASSFEQGYEQYF.

This clonotype was found a few times. This rearrangement joins TRBV7-6 to TRBJ1-2, with no clear D. V was cut by 1 base and J by 4 bases, with 10 bases left in between. CDR1 and CDR2 (germline): SGHVS, FNYEAQ. The CDR3 covers 14 residues. The CDR3 bases are TGTGCCAGCAGCTTAGAACTGGATAGCTATGGCTACACCTTC. Amino acid sequence: CASSLELDSYGYTF.

This clonotype was picked up many times. The CDR3, as DNA: TGTGCCAGCAGGAAACCGGATTCACCCCTCCACTTT. Translated: CASRKPDSPLHF. The rearrangement links TRBV3-1 to TRBJ1-6; no definite D call. CDR1 and CDR2 (germline): LGHDT, YNNKEL (reference sequence). Between the trimmed V and J ends, which lost 6 bases and 8 bases, there was a span of 8 bases. The CDR3 has 12 amino acids.

In its sample, this clonotype was seen a few times. The chain joins TRBV24-1 to TRBJ2-5; 12 positions agree with TRBD2. CDR3 length equals 17 residues. Germline CDR1 reads KGHDR; CDR2 reads SFDVKD. V was pared by 4 bases and J by 5 bases, with 10 bases of the junction left unmatched. Here the CDR3 DNA reads TGTGCCACCAGTGAAGGACTAGCGGGGTCAAGAGGGGAGACCCAGTACTTC. Its translation is CATSEGLAGSRGETQYF.

V and J are TRBV7-2 and TRBJ2-5; possible D gene TRBD2, 5 bases. The CDR3 runs 14 residues. The ends were cut back, 1 base at V and 4 bases at J, with 10 bases in the middle. CDR1 and CDR2 from the germline V gene are SGHTA and FQGNSA. The CDR3 DNA sequence: TGTGCCAGCAGCTTAGGAGGGTACGGAGAGACCCAGTACTTC. Its protein product is CASSLGGYGETQYF.

The chain combines TRBV6-2 or TRBV6-3 with TRBJ2-2, with a tentative D call TRBD1 (6 bases). The V gene's germline CDR1 is MNHEY and CDR2 SVGEGT. CDR3 length: 16 residues. V lost 5 bases and J lost 0, with 13 bases in between. The CDR3 bases are TGTGCCAGCAGTGAATGGACAGCCACGAACACCGGGGAGCTGTTTTTT. Translated: CASSEWTATNTGELFF.

The V gene is TRBV11-2, the J gene TRBJ2-1; a weak D match, TRBD1 (6 bases). V lost 5 bases and J lost 7, with 18 bases in between. The CDR3 loop spans 15 amino acids. Germline values: CDR1 SGHAT, CDR2 FQNNGV. CDR3 in amino acids: CASSPRTATSNEQFF. The DNA for the CDR3 is TGTGCCAGCAGCCCTCGGACAGCTACAAGTAATGAGCAGTTCTTC.

The chain joins TRBV3-2 to TRBJ2-5; TRBD2, the table's D call, was not compared with the DNA. TRBV3-2 is labeled a pseudogene. The CDR3 spans 16 residues. CDR3 nucleotides: TGTGCCAGCAGCCACTGTAGCGGGGCGGATGAAGAGACCCAGTACTTC. This translates into CASSHCSGADEETQYF.

This clonotype has only a few counts. V and J are TRBV11-2 and TRBJ2-2, with 14 bases matching TRBD2. Germline lookup yields CDR1 SGHAT and CDR2 FQNNGV. Trimming cost V 5 bases and J 4 bases; bases outside gene matches: 9. This CDR3 spans 18 amino acids. Here the CDR3 reads CASSPRLAGGKSTGELFF. In DNA, the CDR3 is TGTGCCAGCAGCCCCCGACTAGCGGGGGGGAAAAGCACCGGGGAGCTGTTTTTT. The entire variable domain, with the rest obtained from reference TRBV11-2 and TRBJ2-2, is as follows: EAGVAQSPRYKIIEKRQSVAFWCNPISGHATLYWYQQILGQGPKLLIQFQNNGVVDDSQLPKDRFSAERLKGVDSTLKIQPAKLEDSAVYLCASSPRLAGGKSTGELFFGEGSRLTVL.

The genes are TRBV5-5 and TRBJ2-3, with D tentatively TRBD1 or TRBD2 (5 bases each). Germline V gene lookup returns CDR1 SGHKS and CDR2 YYEKEE (reference sequence). Trimming shortened V by 5 bases and J by 6 bases, and 13 bases separated the two germline ends. This CDR3 comprises 13 residues. The DNA of the CDR3 is TGTGCCAGCAGGGATGCCTGGGGGGATACGCAGTATTTT. The encoded protein is CASRDAWGDTQYF.

The table lists this clonotype with many counts. The chain employs TRBV25-1 and TRBJ2-3; D is unclear. This CDR3 contains 12 residues. Germline CDR1 MGHDK, CDR2 SYGVNS. V lost 3 bases to trimming and J lost 3 bases, with 4 bases between them. As DNA, the CDR3 is TGTGCCAGCAGTGACTATACAGATACGCAGTATTTT. It yields the protein CASSDYTDTQYF. Full variable domain (outside the CDR3, taken from reference TRBV25-1 and TRBJ2-3): EADIYQTPRYLVIGTGKKITLECSQTMGHDKMYWYQQDPGMELHLIHYSYGVNSTEKGDLSSESTVSRIRTEHFPLTLESARPSHTSQYLCASSDYTDTQYFGPGTRLTVL.